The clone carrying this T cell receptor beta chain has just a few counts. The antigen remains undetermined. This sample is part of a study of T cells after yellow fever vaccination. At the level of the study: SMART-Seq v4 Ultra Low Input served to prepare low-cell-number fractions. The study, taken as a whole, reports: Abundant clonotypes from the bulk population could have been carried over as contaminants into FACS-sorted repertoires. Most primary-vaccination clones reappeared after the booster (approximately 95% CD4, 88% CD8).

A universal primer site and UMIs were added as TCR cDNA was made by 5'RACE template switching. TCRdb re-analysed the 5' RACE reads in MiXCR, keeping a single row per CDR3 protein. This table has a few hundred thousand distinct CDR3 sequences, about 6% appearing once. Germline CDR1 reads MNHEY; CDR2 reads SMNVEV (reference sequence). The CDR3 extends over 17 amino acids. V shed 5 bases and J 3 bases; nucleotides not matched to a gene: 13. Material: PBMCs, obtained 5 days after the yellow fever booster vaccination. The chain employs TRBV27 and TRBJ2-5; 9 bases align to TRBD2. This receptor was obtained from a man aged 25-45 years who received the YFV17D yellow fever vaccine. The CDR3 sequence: CASSPLAGDETEETQYF. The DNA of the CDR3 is TGTGCCAGCAGTCCACTAGCGGGCGACGAAACCGAAGAGACCCAGTACTTC.